The T cell receptor (beta chain) described here comes from a study of regulatory T cells in long-lasting Graves disease. Overall study findings and caveats: Favored gene segments in persistent disease were TRBV28, TRBJ1-2 and TRBJ2-5. The TCR repertoire of persistent Graves' patients was less diverse than that of newly diagnosed ones.

CDR1 and CDR2 from the germline V gene are SGHVS and FQNEAQ. The CDR3 runs to 16 residues. The trim removed 5 bases at V and 2 bases at J, leaving 7 bases unmatched. The table lists this clonotype with many counts. Its antigen is as yet unknown. Arm-PCR of CDR3 regions and iRepertoire HTBI primers were used to build TCR beta libraries. TCRdb used MiXCR to reprocess the multiplex PCR reads, holding one entry per CDR3 protein. Among over 350,000 distinct CDR3 sequences listed, approximately 15% were seen once. Time point reported: newly diagnosed GD, antithyroid drugs for less than 3 months. The TCR library was made from RNA that had been extracted from PBMCs in TRIzol. The same specimen was also included in a second study, on T cells in Graves' hyperthyroidism and ophthalmopathy. Per that study: It was uncontrolled infection, other autoimmune disease, pregnancy or lactation that excluded patients. In the first-round RT-PCR of the TCR CDR3, the HTBI primer set was used.

V gene TRBV7-8 combines with J gene TRBJ2-2; TRBD1 agrees at 8 bases. The TCR was taken from a woman aged 45-60 years with Graves disease. The specimen was peripheral blood mononuclear cells (PBMCs), collected at new diagnosis, from a patient treated with antithyroid drugs. This CDR3 reads CASSPPDRVNTGELFF. CDR3 nucleotide sequence: TGTGCCAGCAGCCCCCCGGACAGGGTTAACACCGGGGAGCTGTTTTTT. The variable domain in full, completed from reference TRBV7-8 and TRBJ2-2, reads GAGVSQSPRYKVAKRGQDVALRCDPISGHVSLFWYQQALGQGPEFLTYFQNEAQLDKSGLPSDRFFAERPEGSVSTLKIQRTQQEDSAVYLCASSPPDRVNTGELFFGEGSRLTVL.